These T cell receptor beta chains were read from a single sample in a study of human T cells and chemical hapten exposure. TCRdb reprocessed the 5' RACE reads via MiXCR and lists one record per CDR3 protein. The profile shows about 140,000 distinct CDR3 sequences, over 3.5% of them singletons. These receptors all stem from a female donor in good health. Both conserved end residues are part of each CDR3. The D gene is left open where the match is weak. Only some rows state a clone size, as once, few, many or a class for expanded clones.

TRBV29-1	TRBD1	TRBJ1-5	few	CSVRTGSDQPQHF	TGCAGCGTAAGGACAGGGAGTGATCAGCCCCAGCATTTT
TRBV2	.	TRBJ2-5	many	CASTRNYNQETQYF	TGTGCCAGCACAAGGAACTATAACCAAGAGACCCAGTACTTC
TRBV20-1	TRBD2	TRBJ2-5	many	CSASSRGGGAFGETQYF	TGCAGTGCTAGTTCACGCGGCGGGGGGGCGTTCGGTGAGACCCAGTACTTC
TRBV28	.	TRBJ1-1	many	CASSLVIWSEAFF	TGTGCCAGCAGTTTAGTAATATGGTCTGAAGCTTTCTTT
TRBV6-6	.	TRBJ2-7	many	CASSYRGPITGEQYF	TGTGCCAGCAGTTACCGGGGACCTATAACGGGGGAGCAGTACTTC
TRBV7-8	TRBD1	TRBJ1-3	many	CASSPDRVGWGNTIYF	TGTGCCAGCAGCCCCGACAGGGTTGGATGGGGAAACACCATATATTTT
TRBV7-2	.	TRBJ2-3	many	CASSTPWDTQYF	TGTGCCAGCAGCACACCATGGGATACGCAGTATTTT
TRBV28	.	TRBJ2-7	many	CASSPGTGEQYF	TGTGCCAGCAGTCCAGGGACGGGCGAGCAGTACTTC
TRBV30	.	TRBJ2-7	many	CAWSPRGGFAEQYF	TGTGCCTGGAGTCCCCGGGGTGGGTTCGCCGAGCAGTACTTC
TRBV24-1	.	TRBJ1-4	few	CATISGERANEKLFF	TGTGCCACCATTTCGGGGGAAAGAGCTAATGAAAAACTGTTTTTT
TRBV28	.	TRBJ1-5	many	CASSLLRLRQPQHF	TGTGCCAGCAGTTTACTCAGGCTTCGTCAGCCCCAGCATTTT
TRBV20-1	.	TRBJ1-5	many	CSARGPGQLGDQPQHF	TGCAGTGCTAGAGGTCCAGGACAGCTAGGGGATCAGCCCCAGCATTTT
TRBV9	.	TRBJ1-2	many	CASSASTESNYGYTF	TGTGCCAGCAGCGCGTCGACAGAATCTAACTATGGCTACACCTTC
TRBV6-1	.	TRBJ1-6	few	CASSENGGQNSPLHF	TGTGCCAGCAGTGAGAACGGAGGGCAAAATTCACCCCTCCACTTT
TRBV29-1	.	TRBJ2-7	many	CSVEGTGYEQYF	TGCAGCGTCGAAGGAACAGGATACGAGCAGTACTTC
TRBV11-2	.	TRBJ1-1	many	CASSLDVGRLEAFF	TGTGCCAGCAGCTTAGACGTGGGACGTCTTGAAGCTTTCTTT
TRBV6-5	.	TRBJ2-3	.	CASSYSSHGSTDTQYF	TGTGCCAGCAGTTACTCTTCCCACGGGAGCACAGATACGCAGTATTTT
TRBV12-3/TRBV12-4	TRBD2	TRBJ2-3	many	CASSLATSGTDTQYF	TGTGCCAGCAGTTTAGCAACTAGCGGTACAGATACGCAGTATTTT
TRBV7-7	.	TRBJ1-1	many	CASSQDRFGKAFF	TGTGCCAGCAGCCAAGACAGGTTCGGAAAAGCTTTCTTT
TRBV5-1	.	TRBJ2-5	few	CASSLRRDPQETQYF	TGCGCCAGCAGCTTACGCCGGGACCCACAAGAGACCCAGTACTTC
TRBV7-2	.	TRBJ1-3	many	CASSLGTGGATGNTIYF	TGTGCCAGCAGCTTGGGCACGGGGGGGGCAACTGGAAACACCATATATTTT
TRBV15	TRBD1	TRBJ1-3	many	CATSRETGFGNTIYF	TGTGCCACCAGCAGAGAGACAGGGTTCGGAAACACCATATATTTT
TRBV7-2	.	TRBJ1-2	many	CASSLGPPGAHGYTF	TGTGCCAGCAGCTTAGGTCCCCCGGGGGCGCATGGCTACACCTTC
TRBV28	TRBD2	TRBJ2-2	many	CASSPGLVGELFF	TGTGCCAGCAGTCCCGGACTAGTTGGGGAGCTGTTTTTT
TRBV5-1	TRBD1	TRBJ1-5	.	CASSPGGSNQPQHF	TGCGCCAGCAGTCCAGGGGGTAGCAATCAGCCCCAGCATTTT
TRBV6-2/TRBV6-3	TRBD1	TRBJ1-5	.	CASRGQISNQPQHF	TGTGCCAGCAGGGGACAGATTAGCAATCAGCCCCAGCATTTT
TRBV6-2/TRBV6-3	.	TRBJ1-1	many	CASSPGPVGANTEAFF	TGTGCCAGCAGCCCCGGCCCGGTTGGGGCGAACACTGAAGCTTTCTTT
TRBV5-1	.	TRBJ1-1	many	CASSLFSGSGTEAFF	TGCGCCAGCAGCTTGTTTAGTGGTTCAGGCACTGAAGCTTTCTTT
TRBV7-2	TRBD1	TRBJ1-5	many	CASSTPIGTGGQPQHF	TGTGCCAGCAGCACCCCTATCGGGACAGGGGGACAGCCCCAGCATTTT
TRBV11-2	TRBD1	TRBJ2-5	many	CASRDGTATARETQYF	TGTGCCAGCAGGGATGGGACAGCGACTGCCCGAGAGACCCAGTACTTC
TRBV9	.	TRBJ2-5	many	CASSAAPDWGETQYF	TGTGCCAGCAGTGCAGCACCGGACTGGGGAGAGACCCAGTACTTC
TRBV20-1	TRBD1	TRBJ2-4	many	CSAGDRRTIQYF	TGCAGTGCAGGGGACAGGCGGACGATTCAGTACTTC
TRBV7-9	TRBD1	TRBJ2-7	many	CATQAGGYEQYF	TGTGCCACCCAGGCAGGGGGCTACGAGCAGTACTTC
TRBV14	.	TRBJ2-4	few	CASSPGSERAKNIQYF	TGTGCCAGCAGCCCGGGCAGCGAAAGAGCCAAAAACATTCAGTACTTC
TRBV5-1	.	TRBJ2-7	many	CASSRTNYEQYF	TGCGCCAGCAGCCGAACCAACTACGAGCAGTACTTC
TRBV5-4	.	TRBJ2-7	.	CASSSKSGEAYEQYF	TGTGCCAGCAGTTCAAAGTCAGGTGAGGCCTACGAGCAGTACTTC
TRBV19	.	TRBJ1-1	.	CASSIQGWNTEAFF	TGTGCCAGTAGTATCCAGGGGTGGAACACTGAAGCTTTCTTT
TRBV9	.	TRBJ2-3	many	CASREGSLSTDTQYF	TGTGCCAGCAGAGAGGGGAGCCTGAGCACAGATACGCAGTATTTT
TRBV14	.	TRBJ2-3	many	CASSQDARRGTQYF	TGTGCCAGCAGCCAAGATGCCCGGCGGGGTACGCAGTATTTT
TRBV6-2/TRBV6-3	TRBD2	TRBJ2-7	many	CASTKGRTSGYEQYF	TGTGCCAGCACTAAGGGAAGGACTAGCGGCTACGAGCAGTACTTC
TRBV7-2	.	TRBJ2-7	many	CASSLESCRYEQYF	TGTGCCAGCAGCTTAGAGAGTTGTCGCTACGAGCAGTACTTC
TRBV7-8	.	TRBJ2-2	many	CASSLVTGSNTGELFF	TGTGCCAGCAGCTTAGTCACGGGGTCGAACACCGGGGAGCTGTTTTTT
TRBV21-1	.	TRBJ1-2	many	CASSKKPPSRAYGYTF	TGTGCCAGCAGCAAAAAACCACCTAGCAGGGCCTATGGCTACACCTTC
TRBV7-9	.	TRBJ2-3	many	CASSFNPDTQYF	TGTGCCAGCAGCTTCAACCCGGATACGCAGTATTTT